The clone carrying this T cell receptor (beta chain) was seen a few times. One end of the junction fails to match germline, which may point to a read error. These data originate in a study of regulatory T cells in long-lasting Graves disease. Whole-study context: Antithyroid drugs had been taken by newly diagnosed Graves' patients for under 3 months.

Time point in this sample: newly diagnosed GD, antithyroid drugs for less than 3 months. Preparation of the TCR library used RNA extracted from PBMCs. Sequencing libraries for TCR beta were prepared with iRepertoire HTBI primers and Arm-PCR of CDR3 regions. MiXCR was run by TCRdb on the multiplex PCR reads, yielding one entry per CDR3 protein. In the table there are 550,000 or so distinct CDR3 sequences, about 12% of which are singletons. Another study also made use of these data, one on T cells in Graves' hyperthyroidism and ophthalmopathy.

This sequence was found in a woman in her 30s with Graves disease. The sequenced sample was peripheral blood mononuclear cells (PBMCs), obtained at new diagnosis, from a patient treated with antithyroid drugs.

In nucleotides, the CDR3 is TGTGCCAGCGGCTTGGGCGGCCCCAACTATGGCTACACCTTC. Residues: CASGLGGPNYGYTF. V and J are TRBV5-6 and TRBJ1-2; D gene uncertain. The CDR3 length is 14 residues. Germline CDR1 reads SGHDT; CDR2 reads YYEEEE.